The present entry profiles one TCR beta chain with its context. Its target is unknown. The data are from a study of cytomegalovirus exposure and HLA in healthy donors. The CDR3 is 13 residues long. Germline loops: CDR1 KGHSH, CDR2 LQKENI. Between the trimmed V and J ends, which lost 4 bases and 1 base, there was a span of 7 bases. Findings and caveats of the study: TCR beta sequences reportedly predicted the HLA-A and HLA-B alleles of most subjects accurately. Analysis was carried out at a later point, and it linked a missense DCLRE1C variant to TCR beta V- and J-gene trimming. Common viral pathogens seemed, in a later analysis, to connect with several of the most significant clusters.

PCR amplification relied on 60 Vbeta primers (plus 13 Jbeta primers). Generated by immunoSEQ multiplex PCR, the TCRdb table keeps only in-frame clones and is missing some. The table has 80,000 or so clones, 60% to 75% seen once. The sequenced sample consisted of PBMCs. The chain links TRBV18 to TRBJ1-1, with D unresolved. The clonotype comes from a woman between 40 and 55 years old in good health and CMV-seropositive. CDR3 protein: CASSQAENTEAFF. The CDR3 region has the DNA TGTGCCAGCTCACAGGCGGAGAACACTGAAGCTTTCTTT.